This T cell receptor (beta chain) was obtained from a study of blood T cell repertoires in COVID-19. The wider study: Samples representing acute and convalescent COVID-19 were sourced from the United States, Italy and Spain. T cells, B-cell-depleted T cells, or PBMCs supplied cDNA or gDNA.

Per the original data handling: Amplifying reference gene primers gave estimates of nucleated cell counts. Only in-frame clones appear in the TCRdb table, and some are missing; sequencing was by immunoSEQ multiplex PCR. V, J and clone size reflect that table, while D and trimming were determined from the DNA. Among 200,000 to 300,000 clones, 87% were seen once, and the ten largest hold roughly 1.6%. This TCR came from a woman aged 40 to 50 who had recovered from COVID-19. The specimen sequenced was peripheral blood.

CDR3 sequence: CASSGTGPTNEKLFF. CDR3 bases: TGTGCCAGCAGCGGAACAGGGCCAACTAATGAAAAACTGTTTTTT. The chain has TRBV5-4 and TRBJ1-4, with D possibly matching TRBD1 (6 bases). The V gene lost 4 bases and the J gene lost 0 bases, with 10 bases spanning the gap. Germline CDR1 is SGHNT and CDR2 is YYREEE (reference sequence). The CDR3 has 15 residues.